The 20 T cell receptor beta chains below were found in one sample sequenced in a study of blood T cell repertoires in COVID-19. The table came from immunoSEQ multiplex PCR; TCRdb's copy has only in-frame clones and leaves some out. In the table there are tens of thousands of clones, roughly 87% of which are singletons. Sequencing was carried out using peripheral blood. These receptor sequences come from a woman aged 45-60 years in a cohort sampled during active COVID-19.

The rearrangement joins TRBV24-1 to TRBJ2-3; 8 nucleotides align to TRBD2. This CDR3 has 15 amino acids. V was pared by 4 bases and J by 2 bases, with 4 bases of the junction left unmatched. Germline V lookup: CDR1 KGHDR, CDR2 SFDVKD. The CDR3 loop is CATSEERGPTDTQYF. DNA for the CDR3: TGTGCCACCAGTGAGGAGCGGGGGCCCACAGATACGCAGTATTTT.

V is TRBV2 and J is TRBJ2-1; TRBD2 matches at 11 bases. Unmatched junction bases numbered 8, after V lost 3 bases and J lost 10 bases. The length of the CDR3 is 15 residues. The germline V gene encodes CDR1 SNHLY and CDR2 FYNNEI. CDR3 DNA: TGTGCCAGCAGTGAGGGGACTAGCGGCCCTCGGGAGCAGTTCTTC. Residues: CASSEGTSGPREQFF. Full variable domain (rest looked up from reference TRBV2 and TRBJ2-1): EPEVTQTPSHQVTQMGQEVILRCVPISNHLYFYWYRQILGQKVEFLVSFYNNEISEKSEIFDDQFSVERPDGSNFTLKIRSTKLEDSAMYFCASSEGTSGPREQFFGPGTRLTVL.

In this sample, this clone turned up a few times. The rearrangement joins TRBV19 to TRBJ2-7; D might be TRBD1 (5 bases). CDR3 length: 15 amino acids. Trimming removed 1 base at V and 4 bases at J, with 14 bases between. Germline V gives CDR1 LNHDA, CDR2 SQIVND (reference sequence). Written as DNA, the CDR3 is TGTGCCAGTAGTATAGGATCCGAAAACAGGTACGAGCAGTACTTC. Translation gives CASSIGSENRYEQYF. The variable domain in full, completed from reference TRBV19 and TRBJ2-7, reads DGGITQSPKYLFRKEGQNVTLSCEQNLNHDAMYWYRQDPGQGLRLIYYSQIVNDFQKGDIAEGYSVSREKKESFPLTVTSAQKNPTAFYLCASSIGSENRYEQYFGPGTRLTVT.

This chain joins TRBV7-3 and TRBJ2-1, with 7 bases matching TRBD2. From germline, CDR1 is SGHTA and CDR2 FQGTGA. V gave up 1 base and J gave up 4 bases; unmatched junction bases: 1. This CDR3 has 14 residues. The CDR3 loop reads CASSLKAGYNEQFF. DNA of the CDR3: TGTGCCAGCAGCTTAAAAGCGGGATACAATGAGCAGTTCTTC.

This clone is a singleton in its sample. The rearrangement links TRBV2 to TRBJ2-7; no firm D call. Germline V gene data show CDR1 as SNHLY and CDR2 as FYNNEI. The CDR3 length is 14 residues. Trimming shortened V by 5 bases and J by 2 bases, and 13 bases separated the two germline ends. The CDR3 DNA is TGTGCCAGCAGTTCCTTAGTAGCTACCTACGAGCAGTACTTC. It codes for CASSSLVATYEQYF.

This clone was seen a single time. The V and J genes are TRBV28 and TRBJ2-1, with 8 bases fitting TRBD2. The CDR3 runs 15 residues. The germline CDR1 and CDR2 sequences are MDHEN and SYDVKM. V gave up 6 bases and J gave up 4 bases; unmatched junction bases: 8. The CDR3 is CASSLTGGTYNEQFF. The CDR3 DNA is TGTGCCAGCAGCCTGACGGGGGGGACATACAATGAGCAGTTCTTC.

This rearrangement joins TRBV4-1 to TRBJ2-3; D not certain. The germline V and J ends were trimmed by 1 base and 2 bases, with 10 bases remaining between them. CDR1 and CDR2 (germline): MGHRA, YSYEKL. This CDR3 is 15 amino acids long. The CDR3 nucleotides read TGCGCCAGCAGCCAAGGGCGGTTCGACACAGATACGCAGTATTTT. Protein sequence: CASSQGRFDTDTQYF.

This rearrangement joins TRBV24-1 to TRBJ2-3; 7 positions match TRBD2. Germline values: CDR1 KGHDR, CDR2 SFDVKD. CDR3 length: 14 amino acids. V was clipped by 1 base and J by 4 bases; unmatched bases: 1. The CDR3 region is CATSDFRGADTQYF. CDR3 sequence (DNA): TGTGCCACCAGTGATTTCCGGGGGGCAGATACGCAGTATTTT.

The chain carries TRBV2 and TRBJ2-5, with TRBD2 identical over 12 bases. V was pared by 5 bases and J by 5 bases, with 3 bases of the junction left unmatched. The germline gives CDR1 SNHLY, CDR2 FYNNEI. The CDR3 has 14 residues. CDR3: CASSWTSGTETQYF. Written as DNA, the CDR3 is TGTGCCAGCAGTTGGACTAGCGGGACTGAGACCCAGTACTTC.

The J gene is TRBJ1-1, the V gene TRBV9, with D unclear. Trimming cost V 0 bases and J 1 base, with 7 bases left between them. CDR3 length: 14 amino acids. Germline assignment: CDR1 SGDLS and CDR2 YYNGEE. CDR3 protein: CASSVDLGNTEAFF. CDR3 DNA: TGTGCCAGCAGCGTAGACCTAGGGAACACTGAAGCTTTCTTT.

This clone was observed a few times. The DNA for the CDR3 is TGTGCCATCTCATATAGCGGGCCCGCCGGAGTATACAATGAGCAGTTCTTC. Its translation: CAISYSGPAGVYNEQFF. The V gene is TRBV10-3, the J gene TRBJ2-1, with 7 nucleotides matching TRBD2. Germline loops: CDR1 ENHRY, CDR2 SYGVKD. Trimming at V came to 8 bases and at J to 4 bases, leaving 17 bases not matched to a gene. This CDR3 has 17 residues.

The chain uses TRBV5-8 and TRBJ2-7; TRBD1 matches at 7 bases. CDR3 length: 16 amino acids. CDR1 SGHTS and CDR2 YDEGEE come from the germline V gene. The junction had 7 bases not matched to a gene; V was cut back by 0 bases and J by 1 base. CDR3 protein: CASSLGFGDRSYEQYF. CDR3 DNA sequence: TGTGCCAGCAGCTTGGGTTTCGGGGACAGATCCTACGAGCAGTACTTC.

The V gene is TRBV6-6, the J gene TRBJ1-1; D gene ambiguous. The CDR3 is 14 amino acids. Germline CDR1 reads MNHNY; CDR2 reads SVGAGI (reference sequence). Trimming took 6 bases from V and 3 from J, leaving 14 bases between them. The CDR3 nucleotides read TGTGCCAGCAGGAGGTCAGGCGGGGACACTGAAGCTTTCTTT. Its translation: CASRRSGGDTEAFF.

This clone was counted a single time. V usage is TRBV19 and J usage is TRBJ2-7; possible D gene TRBD2, 5 bases. The CDR3 loop spans 14 amino acids. Germline assignment: CDR1 LNHDA and CDR2 SQIVND (reference sequence). The germline V and J ends were trimmed by 5 bases and 2 bases, with 13 bases remaining between them. The chain's CDR3 is CASSGRFGAYEQYF. The CDR3 DNA reads TGTGCCAGTAGTGGGCGTTTCGGGGCCTACGAGCAGTACTTC. The complete variable domain, with remaining parts taken from reference TRBV19 and TRBJ2-7, reads DGGITQSPKYLFRKEGQNVTLSCEQNLNHDAMYWYRQDPGQGLRLIYYSQIVNDFQKGDIAEGYSVSREKKESFPLTVTSAQKNPTAFYLCASSGRFGAYEQYFGPGTRLTVT.

V gene TRBV19 combines with J gene TRBJ1-1; D gene uncertain. The CDR3 runs 9 residues. Trimming cost V 9 bases and J 4 bases, with 3 bases left between them. Germline V gives CDR1 LNHDA, CDR2 SQIVND (reference sequence). The CDR3 DNA reads TGTGCCAGCGGCACTGAAGCTTTCTTT. It encodes CASGTEAFF.

Here the CDR3 reads CASSRDRDTYGYTF. Written as DNA, the CDR3 is TGTGCCAGCAGCCGCGACAGGGATACCTATGGCTACACCTTC. The chain joins TRBV5-4 to TRBJ1-2; 7 bases line up with TRBD1. Germline V gene lookup returns CDR1 SGHNT and CDR2 YYREEE (reference sequence). V gave up 4 bases and J gave up 4 bases; unmatched junction bases: 7. CDR3 size: 14 residues.

The gene calls are TRBV6-5 and TRBJ1-4; 9 bases are a match to TRBD1. This CDR3 region has 15 residues. The germline gives CDR1 MNHEY, CDR2 SVGAGI. V shed 2 bases and J 5 bases; nucleotides not matched to a gene: 3. CDR3 in DNA: TGTGCCAGCAGTTACCAACAGGGGGCAAATGAAAAACTGTTTTTT. Translation gives CASSYQQGANEKLFF.

The chain has TRBV3-1 (or the pseudogene TRBV3-2) and TRBJ1-2; D is possibly TRBD1 (5 bases). Germline CDR1 reads LGHDT; CDR2 reads YNNKEL (reference sequence). V lost 0 bases to trimming and J lost 8 bases, with 16 bases between them. This CDR3 has 15 residues. The CDR3 spells CASSQEGGGASGYTF. CDR3 DNA sequence: TGTGCCAGCAGCCAAGAAGGCGGAGGGGCTAGCGGCTACACCTTC.

The chain is built from TRBV5-4 and TRBJ2-3; TRBD2 matches 11 bases. CDR3 length: 16 amino acids. Germline V CDR1 and CDR2: SGHNT, YYREEE (reference sequence). V lost 4 bases and J lost 2; bases outside the gene matches: 6. The CDR3 bases are TGTGCCAGCAGCCTCCCGGGACTAGCGGTCACAGATACGCAGTATTTT. Residues: CASSLPGLAVTDTQYF.

The chain joins TRBV6-6 to TRBJ2-7; D gene ambiguous. Germline CDR1 is MNHNY and CDR2 is SVGAGI (reference sequence). CDR3 length: 14 residues. V was trimmed by 8 bases and J by 2 bases, leaving 16 bases between them. The CDR3 sequence is CASSPITPTYEQYF. The CDR3 nucleotides read TGTGCCAGCTCACCTATAACCCCAACCTACGAGCAGTACTTC.